One and the same sample provided the 27 T cell receptor beta chains below, sequenced in a study of OX40 agonist ivuxolimab in advanced cancers. Sequenced by immunoSEQ multiplex PCR; TCRdb stores in-frame clones only, minus some. The repertoire has more than 90,000 clones, about four fifths of them found once; the top ten carry about 1.6%. Material: CD4+ or CD8+ T cells sorted from blood, obtained in a trial of the OX40 agonist ivuxolimab. The receptors come from an adult with an advanced solid tumor such as melanoma, head and neck, liver or kidney cancer.

The V call is TRBV7-3, the J call TRBJ2-3; D may be TRBD2 (6 bases). V was clipped by 2 bases and J by 3 bases, with 15 bases between them. CDR1 is SGHTA, CDR2 FQGTGA, per germline. CDR3 length: 16 residues. This CDR3 is CASSLLGLQGTDTQYF. CDR3 coding DNA: TGTGCCAGCAGCTTATTGGGACTCCAAGGAACAGATACGCAGTATTTT.

The chain uses TRBV6-5 and TRBJ1-2, with D maybe TRBD1 (5 bases). The CDR3 is made up of 15 amino acids. V lost 6 bases to trimming and J lost 4 bases, with 18 bases between them. CDR1 and CDR2 from the germline V gene are MNHEY and SVGAGI. The CDR3 nucleotides are TGTGCCAGCAGCCTCCGCGGGGCTCGTATCTATGGCTACACCTTC. Translated: CASSLRGARIYGYTF.

The chain couples TRBV15 to TRBJ2-7, with D perhaps matching TRBD1 or TRBD2 (5 bases each). Germline V gene lookup returns CDR1 LNHNV and CDR2 YYDKDF (reference sequence). The CDR3 runs 15 residues. Trimming cost V 1 base and J 0 bases, with 10 bases left between them. The CDR3 loop reads CATSRGRDLSYEQYF. CDR3 in DNA: TGTGCCACCAGCAGAGGCCGGGACCTCTCCTACGAGCAGTACTTC.

This chain connects TRBV5-1 to TRBJ2-3, with D possibly TRBD1 on 5 matching bases. This CDR3 spans 15 amino acids. The germline gives CDR1 SGHRS, CDR2 YFSETQ. Trimming shortened V by 6 bases and J by 8 bases, and 22 bases separated the two germline ends. CDR3 sequence: CASTPWAVSQGTQYF. CDR3 nucleotide sequence: TGCGCCAGCACCCCTTGGGCCGTATCCCAGGGTACGCAGTATTTT.

The chain employs TRBV7-8 and TRBJ2-5; D uncertain. Trimming removed 1 base from V and 4 bases from J, with 10 bases in between. In germline, CDR1 is SGHVS, CDR2 FQNEAQ. This CDR3 is built from 14 residues. The CDR3 is CASSLGSPSETQYF. In DNA form, the CDR3 reads TGTGCCAGCAGCTTAGGATCCCCTTCAGAGACCCAGTACTTC.

This chain links TRBV4-3 with TRBJ2-7, with no clear D. With 2 bases removed from V and 6 bases from J, the gap between germline ends came to 26 bases. Germline-derived CDR1 and CDR2 are LGHNA and YSLEER. The CDR3 is 18 amino acids. The CDR3: CASSQNPSRGIGPSEQYF. CDR3 coding DNA: TGCGCCAGCAGCCAAAACCCGTCCCGAGGAATAGGTCCGAGCGAGCAGTACTTC.

The rearrangement uses TRBV19 and TRBJ1-2; 11 bases align to TRBD1. This CDR3 region has 17 residues. The ends lost 0 bases at V and 8 bases at J; junction bases unmatched: 11. Per germline, CDR1 LNHDA and CDR2 SQIVND (reference sequence). CDR3 protein: CASSIEKDRGPRFGYTF. Written as DNA, the CDR3 is TGTGCCAGTAGTATAGAGAAGGACAGGGGGCCGCGGTTCGGCTACACCTTC.

The V gene is TRBV9, the J gene TRBJ2-1; 10 bases match TRBD2. Germline V gene lookup returns CDR1 SGDLS and CDR2 YYNGEE. Trimming took 2 bases from V and 7 from J; bases not matched to a gene: 9. There are 16 residues in the CDR3. The DNA for the CDR3 is TGTGCCAGCAGCGTTTCCAGCGGGGGGGCCGGAAATGAGCAGTTCTTC. Its protein product is CASSVSSGGAGNEQFF.

The J gene is TRBJ2-1, the V gene TRBV7-3; 9 nucleotides line up with TRBD1. The CDR3 covers 15 residues. In germline, CDR1 is SGHTA, CDR2 FQGTGA. The ends lost 4 bases at V and 8 bases at J; junction bases unmatched: 9. As DNA, the CDR3 is TGTGCCAGCAGCTCACAACAGGGGGCCGGCTATGAGCAGTTCTTC. This gives the protein CASSSQQGAGYEQFF.

The rearrangement joins TRBV18 to TRBJ2-2; D uncertain. With the DNA end fitting TRBJ1-3 better, the J assignment may be wrong. Germline-derived CDR1 and CDR2 are KGHSH and LQKENI. This CDR3 is built from 15 residues. The DNA for the CDR3 is TGTGCCAGCTCAACCGACATGGTCCCTGGAAACACCATATATTTT. Protein sequence: CASSTDMVPGNTIYF.

The V call is TRBV7-9, the J call TRBJ2-2; D gene unclear. The V gene lost 1 base and the J gene lost 1 base, with 4 bases spanning the gap. The CDR3 length is 14 residues. CDR1 SEHNR and CDR2 FQNEAQ come from the germline V gene (reference sequence). CDR3 DNA sequence: TGTGCCAGCAGCTTAGAACAGAACACCGGGGAGCTGTTTTTT. Translation gives CASSLEQNTGELFF.

The J gene is TRBJ1-1, the V gene TRBV5-1; D remains unclear. CDR1 and CDR2 (germline): SGHRS, YFSETQ. V lost 0 bases, J lost 1 base, and 10 bases lay in between. The CDR3 is 15 amino acids. The CDR3 protein is CASSLVASTNTEAFF. The CDR3 DNA is TGCGCCAGCAGCTTGGTAGCCTCAACGAACACTGAAGCTTTCTTT.

J is TRBJ2-7 and V is TRBV18; tentative D call: TRBD1 (5 bases). Trimming took off 3 bases at V and 2 bases at J, with 20 bases between the two ends. This CDR3 has 17 residues. Germline CDR1 reads KGHSH; CDR2 reads LQKENI. CDR3 amino acids: CASSPRAAAGPTYEQYF. CDR3 DNA: TGTGCCAGCTCACCCAGGGCCGCGGCAGGGCCGACCTACGAGCAGTACTTC. Complete variable domain (other parts from reference TRBV18 and TRBJ2-7): NAGVMQNPRHLVRRRGQEARLRCSPMKGHSHVYWYRQLPEEGLKFMVYLQKENIIDESGMPKERFSAEFPKEGPSILRIQQVVRGDSAAYFCASSPRAAAGPTYEQYFGPGTRLTVT.

DNA for the CDR3: TGTGCCAGCAGCCAAGCCTCCGGTCAGTCCTACGAGCAGTACTTC. Its translation: CASSQASGQSYEQYF. The gene calls are TRBV4-2 and TRBJ2-7; D not resolved. CDR1 and CDR2 (germline): LGHNA, YNFKEQ. The CDR3 has 15 residues. Trimming removed 1 base at V and 1 base at J, with 11 bases between.

This clone appeared a few times. The chain joins TRBV14 to TRBJ2-1, with a possible D match to TRBD2 (5 bases). The CDR3 consists of 16 residues. Germline V gene data show CDR1 as SGHDN and CDR2 as FVKESK. Trimming took 4 bases from V and 6 from J, leaving 19 bases between them. CDR3: CASSRRGGLGSNEQFF. CDR3 DNA sequence: TGTGCCAGCAGCCGGAGAGGAGGCCTAGGAAGCAATGAGCAGTTCTTC.

V gene TRBV21-1 combines with J gene TRBJ2-7; the table gives TRBD2 as D, unverified against the DNA. TRBV21-1 is described as a pseudogene. The CDR3 is 15 amino acids. The CDR3 DNA sequence: TGTGCCAGCAGCAAAAGTGGAGGCAGATTCCACGAGCAGTACTTC. Its protein product is CASSKSGGRFHEQYF.

This clone appeared once. J is TRBJ1-6 and V is TRBV4-3; no reliable D call. The length of the CDR3 is 15 residues. The V end was cut by 4 bases, the J end by 7 bases, with 14 bases between. Germline V gives CDR1 LGHNA, CDR2 YSLEER. This CDR3 reads CASSRQQTGNSPLHF. The CDR3 nucleotides are TGCGCCAGCAGCCGGCAGCAGACTGGGAATTCACCCCTCCACTTT.

The genes are TRBV5-5 and TRBJ2-7; D might be TRBD1 or TRBD2, each matching 5 bases. Deletions cut 3 bases from V and 3 bases from J, with 7 bases between. The CDR3 covers 12 residues. The germline CDR1 and CDR2 sequences are SGHKS and YYEKEE (reference sequence). CDR3 residues: CASSWDLYEQYF. As DNA, the CDR3 is TGTGCCAGCAGCTGGGACCTCTACGAGCAGTACTTC. Complete variable domain (other parts from reference TRBV5-5 and TRBJ2-7): DAGVTQSPTHLIKTRGQQVTLRCSPISGHKSVSWYQQVLGQGPQFIFQYYEKEERGRGNFPDRFSARQFPNYSSELNVNALLLGDSALYLCASSWDLYEQYFGPGTRLTVT.

The chain employs TRBV11-3 and TRBJ2-6, with D hard to call. The ends were cut back, 0 bases at V and 0 bases at J, with 0 bases in the middle. Looked up from germline, CDR1 is SGHNT and CDR2 is YENEEA. The CDR3 is 14 residues long. The CDR3 DNA is TGTGCCAGCAGCTTAGACTCTGGGGCCAACGTCCTGACTTTC. Amino acid sequence: CASSLDSGANVLTF.

This rearrangement joins TRBV4-2 to TRBJ2-1; D is unresolved. Germline V lookup: CDR1 LGHNA, CDR2 YNFKEQ. V was cut by 0 bases and J by 4 bases, with 10 bases left in between. This CDR3 has 15 amino acids. DNA for the CDR3: TGTGCCAGCAGCCAAGAGGATGGCTATTACAATGAGCAGTTCTTC. Protein: CASSQEDGYYNEQFF.

This clone was detected a few times. V and J are TRBV7-7 and TRBJ2-2, with unresolved D. Germline loops: CDR1 SSHAT, CDR2 FNYEAQ (reference sequence). The CDR3 has 14 residues. Trimming left V 9 bases short and J 1 base short, with 12 bases between. CDR3 DNA sequence: TGTGCCAGGGGCCGCTACCGGAACACCGGGGAGCTGTTTTTT. Encoded protein: CARGRYRNTGELFF. Based on the CDR3 plus reference TRBV7-7 and TRBJ2-2, the full variable domain is GAGVSQSPRYKVTKRGQDVTLRCDPISSHATLYWYQQALGQGPEFLTYFNYEAQPDKSGLPSDRFSAERPEGSISTLTIQRTEQRDSAMYRCARGRYRNTGELFFGEGSRLTVL.

V and J are TRBV21-1 and TRBJ1-5. TRBV21-1 is recorded as a pseudogene. The CDR3 spans 16 residues. CDR3 residues: CASSKSKDVRNQPQHF. CDR3 sequence (DNA): TGTGCCAGCAGCAAGAGCAAGGACGTACGCAATCAGCCCCAGCATTTT.

This chain uses TRBV7-9 with TRBJ2-7; 7 nucleotides align to TRBD1. Trimming removed 5 bases from V and 2 bases from J; junction bases left unmatched: 6. The V gene's germline CDR1 is SEHNR and CDR2 FQNEAQ (reference sequence). The CDR3 length is 14 residues. CDR3 bases: TGTGCCAGCAGCACCGGACAGGCCGCCTACGAGCAGTACTTC. This codes for CASSTGQAAYEQYF.

The genes are TRBV2 and TRBJ2-7; maybe TRBD1 (6 bases). This CDR3 has 13 amino acids. The ends were cut back, 2 bases at V and 2 bases at J, with 7 bases in the middle. CDR1 and CDR2 (germline): SNHLY, FYNNEI. The CDR3 here is CASSEQGTYEQYF. The CDR3 bases are TGTGCCAGCAGTGAACAGGGGACCTACGAGCAGTACTTC.

This rearrangement joins TRBV4-3 to TRBJ2-1; tentative D call: TRBD1 (6 bases). CDR3 length: 15 residues. Germline V CDR1 and CDR2: LGHNA, YSLEER. Deletions cut 0 bases from V and 4 bases from J, with 10 bases between. CDR3 residues: CASSQDLGTYNEQFF. CDR3 bases: TGCGCCAGCAGCCAAGATCTCGGGACATACAATGAGCAGTTCTTC.

CDR3 sequence reads: CASTLDGYEQYF. Written as DNA, the CDR3 is TGTGCCAGCACCCTGGACGGCTACGAGCAGTACTTC. The chain couples TRBV25-1 to TRBJ2-7; unclear D gene. The V end was cut by 7 bases, the J end by 3 bases, with 10 bases between. CDR1 and CDR2 from the germline V gene are MGHDK and SYGVNS. The CDR3 is made up of 12 amino acids.

This clone has only one observation. The rearrangement uses TRBV7-2 and TRBJ2-1, with D tentatively TRBD2 (6 bases). Germline V lookup: CDR1 SGHTA, CDR2 FQGNSA. The CDR3 is made up of 12 amino acids. V lost 5 bases, J lost 6 bases, and 8 bases lay in between. The CDR3 region is CASSLTSNEQFF. CDR3 in DNA: TGTGCCAGCAGCCTGACTAGCAATGAGCAGTTCTTC.